This T cell receptor (beta chain) was retrieved from a study of blood T cell repertoires in COVID-19. Study context: Samples came from the United States, Italy and Spain, spanning acute and convalescent COVID-19.

Produced via immunoSEQ multiplex PCR; TCRdb's table is partial and in-frame only. This table has a few hundred thousand clones, roughly 88% appearing once. The receptor comes from a man aged 35 to 55 who had recovered from COVID-19. Sequences were obtained from peripheral blood.

CDR3 region: CARGLAGVLSYEQYF. The CDR3 DNA reads as TGTGCCAGGGGACTAGCGGGAGTGTTATCCTACGAGCAGTACTTC. The rearrangement links TRBV11-3 to TRBJ2-7; 14 bases line up with TRBD2. V lost 9 bases and J lost 1; bases outside the gene matches: 5. Germline CDR1 and CDR2: SGHNT and YENEEA. This CDR3 region has 15 residues.